The sequence of this TCR beta chain was determined in a study of beta chain features in type 1 diabetes. Study results and caveats: Shorter TCRB CDR3s, moderately but significantly so, marked every one of the four CD4+ subsets in Type 1 diabetes patients.

About this clone itself: Its antigen is as yet unknown.

Sequencing targeted expressed TCRB transcripts, as all isolated RNA had been reverse transcribed. The method was immunoSEQ multiplex PCR; TCRdb's version includes in-frame clones alone and lacks a portion of them. Of more than 55,000 clones in the sample, about 50% were seen once. CDR3 size: 12 residues. V lost 0 bases to trimming and J lost 9 bases, with 9 bases between them. Germline CDR1 is SGHRS and CDR2 is YFSETQ. Sequencing was carried out using Tregs from blood. This receptor was obtained from a woman in her thirties or forties with type 1 diabetes. The rearrangement uses TRBV5-1 and TRBJ1-2; D gene unclear. CDR3 nucleotide sequence: TGCGCCAGCAGCTTGGACGGGAGCAGCTACACCTTC. Its protein product is CASSLDGSSYTF. Filled out from reference TRBV5-1 and TRBJ1-2, the complete variable domain reads KAGVTQTPRYLIKTRGQQVTLSCSPISGHRSVSWYQQTPGQGLQFLFEYFSETQRNKGNFPGRFSGRQFSNSRSEMNVSTLELGDSALYLCASSLDGSSYTFGSGTRLTVV.